Only one count was recorded for the clone carrying this TCR beta chain. This specimen belongs to a study of blood T cell repertoires in COVID-19. Overall study context: Specimens from acute and convalescent COVID-19 originated in the United States, Italy and Spain.

From germline, CDR1 is MGHRA and CDR2 YSYEKL. CDR3 length: 17 amino acids. V lost 1 base, J lost 4 bases, and 11 bases stayed unmatched. Clones were sequenced by immunoSEQ multiplex PCR, and TCRdb holds only the in-frame ones, with some missing. Here the sample spans around 56,000 clones, 91% being singletons. Material for sequencing was peripheral blood. The sequence came from an older woman with active or convalescent COVID-19. V and J are TRBV4-1 and TRBJ1-2, with 8 bases that match TRBD1. The CDR3 here is CASSQVLLAGTGYGYTF. Written as DNA, the CDR3 is TGCGCCAGCAGCCAAGTCCTACTAGCCGGGACAGGCTATGGCTACACCTTC.